What follows describes a single TCR beta chain. The sample belongs to a study of technical replicates of blood from a few donors. Assay used: immunoSEQ multiplex PCR; TCRdb lists only in-frame clones, some missing. The sample lists tens of thousands of clones; just over 85% were seen once. The CDR3 runs to 14 residues. Losses at the gene ends were 7 bases for V and 8 bases for J; bases not matched to a gene: 14. Germline V lookup: CDR1 SQVTM, CDR2 ANQGSEA. The sample consisted of PBMCs. The sequence came from a human donor in good health. Some clones in this sample may be carry-over from other donors' samples. The chain uses TRBV29-1 and TRBJ1-1, with 9 bases that match TRBD1. The CDR3 coding sequence is TGCAGCGGGACTCGAAGTGGGACAGGGAACGAAGCTTTCTTT. Protein sequence: CSGTRSGTGNEAFF.